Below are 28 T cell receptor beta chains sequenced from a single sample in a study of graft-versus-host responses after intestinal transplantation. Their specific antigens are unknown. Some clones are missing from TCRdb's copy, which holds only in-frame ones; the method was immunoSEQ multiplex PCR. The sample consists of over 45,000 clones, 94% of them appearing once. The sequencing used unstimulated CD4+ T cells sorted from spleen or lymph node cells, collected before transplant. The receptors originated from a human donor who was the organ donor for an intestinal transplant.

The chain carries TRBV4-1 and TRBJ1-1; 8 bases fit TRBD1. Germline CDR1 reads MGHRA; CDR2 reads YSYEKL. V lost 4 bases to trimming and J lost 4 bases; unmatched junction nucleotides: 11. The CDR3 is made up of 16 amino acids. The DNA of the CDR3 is TGCGCCAGCAGCCCAATTCTCGGACAGGGCGGCACTGAAGCTTTCTTT. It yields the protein CASSPILGQGGTEAFF.

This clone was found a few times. CDR3 sequence: CASSTETGAGNTIYF. The CDR3 region has the DNA TGTGCCAGTAGTACCGAGACAGGGGCTGGAAACACCATATATTTT. This chain joins TRBV19 and TRBJ1-3; TRBD1 agrees at 8 bases. J lost 2 bases, V lost 4 bases, and 4 bases had no gene match. Germline V gene lookup returns CDR1 LNHDA and CDR2 SQIVND (reference sequence). The CDR3 totals 15 residues.

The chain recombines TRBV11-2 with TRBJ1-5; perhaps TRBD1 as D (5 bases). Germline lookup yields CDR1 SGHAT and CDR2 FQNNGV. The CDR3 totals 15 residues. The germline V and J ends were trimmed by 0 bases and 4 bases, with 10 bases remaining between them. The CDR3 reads CASSLDGGLNQPQHF. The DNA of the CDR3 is TGTGCCAGCAGCTTAGATGGGGGACTTAATCAGCCCCAGCATTTT.

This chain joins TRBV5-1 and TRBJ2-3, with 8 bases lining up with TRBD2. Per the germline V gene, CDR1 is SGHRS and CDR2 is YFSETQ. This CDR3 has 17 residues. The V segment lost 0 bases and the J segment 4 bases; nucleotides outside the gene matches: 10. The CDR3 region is CASSLGPSGRSSDTQYF. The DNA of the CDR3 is TGCGCCAGCAGCTTGGGTCCTAGCGGGCGCAGCTCAGATACGCAGTATTTT.

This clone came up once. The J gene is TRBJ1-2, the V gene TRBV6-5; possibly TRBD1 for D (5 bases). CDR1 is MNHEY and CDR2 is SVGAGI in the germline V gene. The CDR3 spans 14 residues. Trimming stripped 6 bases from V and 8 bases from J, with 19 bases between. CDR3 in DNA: TGTGCCAGCAGACCCGGCGGGGCATCAGGGGGCTACACCTTC. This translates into CASRPGGASGGYTF.

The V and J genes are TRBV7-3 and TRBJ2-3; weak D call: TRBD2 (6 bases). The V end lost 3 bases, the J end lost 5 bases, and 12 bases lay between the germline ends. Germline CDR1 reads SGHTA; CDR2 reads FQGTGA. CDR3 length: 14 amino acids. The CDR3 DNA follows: TGTGCCAGCAGCTTGCAGGGAGGTGAAGATACGCAGTATTTT. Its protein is CASSLQGGEDTQYF. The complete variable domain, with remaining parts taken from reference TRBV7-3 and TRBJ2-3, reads GAGVSQTPSNKVTEKGKYVELRCDPISGHTALYWYRQSLGQGPEFLIYFQGTGAADDSGLPNDRFFAVRPEGSVSTLKIQRTERGDSAVYLCASSLQGGEDTQYFGPGTRLTVL.

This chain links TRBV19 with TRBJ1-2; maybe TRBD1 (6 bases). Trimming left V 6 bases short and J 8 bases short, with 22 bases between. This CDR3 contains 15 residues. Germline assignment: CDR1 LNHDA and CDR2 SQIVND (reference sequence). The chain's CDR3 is CASSSQVDRINGYTF. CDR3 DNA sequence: TGTGCCAGTAGCTCTCAGGTGGACAGAATCAACGGCTACACCTTC.

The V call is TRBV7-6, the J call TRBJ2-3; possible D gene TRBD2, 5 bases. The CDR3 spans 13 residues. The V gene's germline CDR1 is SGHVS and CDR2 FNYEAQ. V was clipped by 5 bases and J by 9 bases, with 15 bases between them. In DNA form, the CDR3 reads TGTGCCAGCAGCCAGGAATTACCGGGGACGCAGTATTTT. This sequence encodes CASSQELPGTQYF. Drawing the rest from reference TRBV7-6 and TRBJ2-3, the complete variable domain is GAGVSQSPRYKVTKRGQDVALRCDPISGHVSLYWYRQALGQGPEFLTYFNYEAQQDKSGLPNDRFSAERPEGSISTLTIQRTEQRDSAMYRCASSQELPGTQYFGPGTRLTVL.

For the CDR3, the DNA is TGTGCCAGCAGCTTGGGTGTGAGTGGCTACACCTTC. Protein product: CASSLGVSGYTF. The V call is TRBV5-6, the J call TRBJ1-2, with D hard to call. V gave up 0 bases and J gave up 7 bases, with 7 bases separating them. The CDR3 runs 12 residues. The germline gives CDR1 SGHDT, CDR2 YYEEEE.

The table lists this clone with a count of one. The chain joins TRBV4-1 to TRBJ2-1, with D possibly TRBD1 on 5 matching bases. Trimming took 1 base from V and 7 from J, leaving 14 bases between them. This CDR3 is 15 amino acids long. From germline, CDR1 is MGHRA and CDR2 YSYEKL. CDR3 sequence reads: CASSQVVRVRNEQFF. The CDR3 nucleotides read TGCGCCAGCAGCCAAGTGGTCAGGGTAAGGAATGAGCAGTTCTTC.

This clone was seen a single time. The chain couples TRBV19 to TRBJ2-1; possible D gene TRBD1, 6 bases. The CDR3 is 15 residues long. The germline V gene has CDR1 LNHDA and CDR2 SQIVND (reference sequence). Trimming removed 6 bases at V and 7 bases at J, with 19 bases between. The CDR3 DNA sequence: TGTGCCAGTAGACATCAGGGGCGTGGGGTAAATGAGCAGTTCTTC. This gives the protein CASRHQGRGVNEQFF.

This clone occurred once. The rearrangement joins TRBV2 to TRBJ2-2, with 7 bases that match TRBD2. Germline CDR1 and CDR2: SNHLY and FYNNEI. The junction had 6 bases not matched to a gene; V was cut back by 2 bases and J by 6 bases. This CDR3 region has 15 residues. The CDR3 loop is CASSERRLAAGELFF. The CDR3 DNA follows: TGTGCCAGCAGTGAAAGGAGACTAGCAGCCGGGGAGCTGTTTTTT. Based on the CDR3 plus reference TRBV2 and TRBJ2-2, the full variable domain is EPEVTQTPSHQVTQMGQEVILRCVPISNHLYFYWYRQILGQKVEFLVSFYNNEISEKSEIFDDQFSVERPDGSNFTLKIRSTKLEDSAMYFCASSERRLAAGELFFGEGSRLTVL.

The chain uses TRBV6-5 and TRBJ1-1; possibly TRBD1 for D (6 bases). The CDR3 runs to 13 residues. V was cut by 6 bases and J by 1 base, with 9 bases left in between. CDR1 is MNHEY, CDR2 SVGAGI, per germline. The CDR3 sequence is CASRGTRNTEAFF. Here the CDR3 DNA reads TGTGCCAGCAGAGGGACAAGGAACACTGAAGCTTTCTTT.

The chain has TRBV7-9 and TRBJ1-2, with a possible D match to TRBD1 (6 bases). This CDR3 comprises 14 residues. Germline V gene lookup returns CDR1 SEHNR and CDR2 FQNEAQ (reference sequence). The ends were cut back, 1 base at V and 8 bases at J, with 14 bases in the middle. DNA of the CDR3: TGTGCCAGCAGCTTAGAACAGGGAATTGTAGGCTACACCTTC. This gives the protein CASSLEQGIVGYTF.

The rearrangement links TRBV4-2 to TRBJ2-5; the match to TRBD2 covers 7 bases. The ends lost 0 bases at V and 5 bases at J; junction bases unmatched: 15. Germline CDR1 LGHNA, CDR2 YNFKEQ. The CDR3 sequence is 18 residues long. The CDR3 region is CASSQETPLATRGETQYF. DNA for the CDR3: TGTGCCAGCAGCCAAGAGACTCCACTAGCGACTCGGGGGGAGACCCAGTACTTC.

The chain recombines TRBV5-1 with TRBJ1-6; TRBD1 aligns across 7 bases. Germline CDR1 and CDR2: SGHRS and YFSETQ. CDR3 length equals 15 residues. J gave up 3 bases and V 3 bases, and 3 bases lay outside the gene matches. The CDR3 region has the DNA TGCGCCAGCAGCTCCGGACAGGTCTATAATTCACCCCTCCACTTT. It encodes CASSSGQVYNSPLHF.

The DNA for the CDR3 is TGCGCCATCAAGAAAGGTGGCAGGGGCCATTCTGGGGCCAACGTCCTGACTTTC. Encoded protein: CAIKKGGRGHSGANVLTF. The chain recombines TRBV23-1 with TRBJ2-6, with D possibly being TRBD1 (6 bases). TRBV23-1 is given ORF status, its function remaining uncertain. There are 18 residues in the CDR3. Trimming left V 10 bases short and J 1 base short, with 23 bases between.

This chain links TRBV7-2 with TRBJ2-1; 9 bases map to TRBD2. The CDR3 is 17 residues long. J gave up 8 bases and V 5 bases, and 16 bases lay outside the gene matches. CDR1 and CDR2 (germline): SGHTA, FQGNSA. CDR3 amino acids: CASSKRLNAGGPDEQFF. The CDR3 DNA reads TGTGCCAGCAGCAAACGCCTTAACGCGGGGGGGCCCGATGAGCAGTTCTTC.

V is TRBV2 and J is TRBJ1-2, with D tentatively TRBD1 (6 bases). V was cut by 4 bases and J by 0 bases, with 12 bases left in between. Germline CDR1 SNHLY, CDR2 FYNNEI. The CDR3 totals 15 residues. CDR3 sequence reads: CASSAFQGTNYGYTF. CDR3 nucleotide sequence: TGTGCCAGCAGTGCCTTCCAGGGGACTAACTATGGCTACACCTTC.

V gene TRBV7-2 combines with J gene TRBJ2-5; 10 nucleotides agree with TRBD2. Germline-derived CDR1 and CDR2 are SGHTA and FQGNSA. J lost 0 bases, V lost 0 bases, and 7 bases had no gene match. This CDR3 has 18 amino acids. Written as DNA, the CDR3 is TGTGCCAGCAGCTTAGCCCCAGCGGGGGGGCCGTACCAAGAGACCCAGTACTTC. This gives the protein CASSLAPAGGPYQETQYF.

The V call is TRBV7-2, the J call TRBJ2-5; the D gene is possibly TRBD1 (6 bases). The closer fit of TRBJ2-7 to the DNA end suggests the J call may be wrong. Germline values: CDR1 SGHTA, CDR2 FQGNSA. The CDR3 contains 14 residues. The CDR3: CASRTVLNSYEQYF. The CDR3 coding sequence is TGTGCCAGCCGGACAGTGCTAAACTCCTACGAGCAGTACTTC.

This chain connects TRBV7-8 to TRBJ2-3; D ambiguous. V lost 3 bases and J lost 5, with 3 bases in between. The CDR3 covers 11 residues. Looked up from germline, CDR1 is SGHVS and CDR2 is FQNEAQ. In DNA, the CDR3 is TGTGCCAGCAGCTTGATAGATACGCAGTATTTT. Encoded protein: CASSLIDTQYF.

The CDR3, as DNA: TGTGCCAGCAAGGGGGCTGGACTGATCAATCAGCCCCAGCATTTT. It codes for CASKGAGLINQPQHF. The chain is built from TRBV2 and TRBJ1-5; 7 bases agree with TRBD1. Germline CDR1 and CDR2: SNHLY and FYNNEI. J was trimmed by 3 bases and V by 7 bases; bases with no gene match: 9. The CDR3 consists of 15 residues.

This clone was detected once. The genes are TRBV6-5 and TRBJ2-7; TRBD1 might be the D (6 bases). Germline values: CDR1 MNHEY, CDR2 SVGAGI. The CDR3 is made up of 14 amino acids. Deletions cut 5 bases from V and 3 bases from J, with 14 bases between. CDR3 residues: CASSVYRVGYEQYF. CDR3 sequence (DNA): TGTGCCAGCAGTGTCTACAGGGTGGGCTACGAGCAGTACTTC.

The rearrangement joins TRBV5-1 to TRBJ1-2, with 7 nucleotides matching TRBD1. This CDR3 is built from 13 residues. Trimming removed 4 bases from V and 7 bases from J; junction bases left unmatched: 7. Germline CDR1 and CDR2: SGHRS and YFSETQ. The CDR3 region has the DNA TGCGCCAGCAGCGAACAGGGGAGGGGTGGCTACACCTTC. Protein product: CASSEQGRGGYTF. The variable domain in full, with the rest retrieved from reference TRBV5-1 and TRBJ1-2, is KAGVTQTPRYLIKTRGQQVTLSCSPISGHRSVSWYQQTPGQGLQFLFEYFSETQRNKGNFPGRFSGRQFSNSRSEMNVSTLELGDSALYLCASSEQGRGGYTFGSGTRLTVV.

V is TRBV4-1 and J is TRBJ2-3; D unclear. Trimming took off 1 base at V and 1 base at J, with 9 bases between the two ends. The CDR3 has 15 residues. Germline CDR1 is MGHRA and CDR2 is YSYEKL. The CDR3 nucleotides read TGCGCCAGCAGCCAAGTTCTGGCGGGCACAGATACGCAGTATTTT. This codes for CASSQVLAGTDTQYF.

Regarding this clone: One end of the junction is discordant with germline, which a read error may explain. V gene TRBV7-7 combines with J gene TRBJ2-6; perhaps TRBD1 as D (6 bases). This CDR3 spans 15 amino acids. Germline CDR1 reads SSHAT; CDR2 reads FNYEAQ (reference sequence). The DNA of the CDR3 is TGTGCTAGCAGCCCCGGGACAAATGGGGCCAACGTCCTGACTTTC. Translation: CASSPGTNGANVLTF.

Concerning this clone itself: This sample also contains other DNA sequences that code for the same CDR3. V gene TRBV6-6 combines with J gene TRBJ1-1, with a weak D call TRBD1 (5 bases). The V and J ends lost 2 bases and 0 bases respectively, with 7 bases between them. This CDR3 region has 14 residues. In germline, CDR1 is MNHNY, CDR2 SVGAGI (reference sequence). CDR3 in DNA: TGTGCCAGCAGTTACAGGGGTTTGAACACTGAAGCTTTCTTT. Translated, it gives CASSYRGLNTEAFF.